The 10 T cell receptor beta chains given below trace back to one sample, sequenced in a study of T cells in Graves' hyperthyroidism and ophthalmopathy. Amplified TCR beta CDR3 regions came from RNA transcripts. A first-round RT-PCR of the TCR CDR3 used the HTBI primer set. TCRdb passed the multiplex PCR reads through MiXCR, listing each CDR3 protein once. The table has a few hundred thousand distinct CDR3 sequences, about a sixth seen once; the top ten hold less than 20%. Sequencing input: blood. The receptors shown here come from a woman in her forties with Graves' ophthalmopathy.

This clonotype was seen more than once but under ten times. The rearrangement links TRBV24-1 to TRBJ1-2, with 10 nucleotides matching TRBD1. The length of the CDR3 is 14 residues. V trimming: 6 bases; J trimming: 8 bases; junction bases outside the gene matches: 8. Germline CDR1 and CDR2: KGHDR and SFDVKD. CDR3 sequence reads: CATSNRDRGSGYTF. In DNA, the CDR3 is TGTGCCACCAGTAACCGGGACAGGGGCTCCGGCTACACCTTC.

This clonotype was observed at least ten times. The rearrangement links TRBV12-3 or TRBV12-4 to TRBJ1-5; D is ambiguous. With 3 bases removed from V and 3 bases from J, the gap between germline ends came to 9 bases. The length of the CDR3 is 14 residues. In nucleotides, the CDR3 is TGTGCCAGCAGTTTTAGGCGTAACAATCAGCCCCAGCATTTT. Protein product: CASSFRRNNQPQHF.

There are many counts of this clonotype. The chain employs TRBV29-1 and TRBJ2-2; TRBD2 is a possible D gene (7 bases). Trimming pared 7 bases from V and 6 bases from J, leaving 18 bases between. The V gene's germline CDR1 is SQVTM and CDR2 ANQGSEA. This CDR3 contains 14 residues. CDR3 amino acids: CSGSRGASSGELFF. The CDR3 nucleotides read TGCAGCGGAAGCCGGGGGGCGTCTTCCGGGGAGCTGTTTTTT.

This chain uses TRBV11-2 with TRBJ2-3; D is unclear. Germline loops: CDR1 SGHAT, CDR2 FQNNGV. The CDR3 has 17 amino acids. V lost 2 bases to trimming and J lost 4 bases, with 19 bases between them. DNA of the CDR3: TGTGCCAGCAGCTTATTGGCCATTAAGTTCTCAGCAGATACGCAGTATTTT. This gives the protein CASSLLAIKFSADTQYF.

This clonotype was picked up many times. V and J are TRBV11-2 and TRBJ2-3; maybe TRBD2 (5 bases). V shed 2 bases and J shed 0 bases, with 15 bases lying between them. Germline loops: CDR1 SGHAT, CDR2 FQNNGV. CDR3 length: 17 amino acids. CDR3 coding DNA: TGTGCCAGCAGCTTATGGGGTTCGGGAACCAGCACAGATACGCAGTATTTT. Translating gives CASSLWGSGTSTDTQYF.

In the case of this clonotype: A single base separates this from a much larger clone, so it may be a read error. The V gene is TRBV7-2, the J gene TRBJ2-7; 8 bases map to TRBD1. CDR1 SGHTA and CDR2 FQGNSA come from the germline V gene. This CDR3 contains 15 residues. The CDR3 DNA reads TGTGTCAGCAGCTTACGGGACAGGACATCTTACGAGCAGTACTTC. Its translation is CVSSLRDRTSYEQYF.

This clonotype was seen ten or more times. This chain links TRBV6-5 with TRBJ1-5; TRBD1 is a possible D gene (5 bases). CDR1 and CDR2 from the germline V gene are MNHEY and SVGAGI. The CDR3 consists of 16 residues. V lost 0 bases, J lost 1 base, and 10 bases lay in between. The CDR3 sequence is CASSYSLRGSNQPQHF. CDR3 in DNA: TGTGCCAGCAGTTACTCGTTGAGGGGCAGCAATCAGCCCCAGCATTTT.

This clonotype was recorded at least ten times. This chain links TRBV12-3 or TRBV12-4 with TRBJ2-7, with D hard to call. The CDR3 covers 12 residues. Trimming shortened V by 9 bases and J by 5 bases, and 14 bases separated the two germline ends. The CDR3 coding sequence is TGTGCCAGTAGGGCAGGCCTTCACGAGCAGTACTTC. Protein product: CASRAGLHEQYF.

This clonotype was counted many times. V and J are TRBV15 and TRBJ1-2, with TRBD1 matching 11 bases. The CDR3 spans 18 residues. With V trimmed by 0 bases and J by 10 bases, 16 bases remained unmatched. Germline V gives CDR1 LNHNV, CDR2 YYDKDF (reference sequence). This CDR3 reads CATSRDLLGQGAVHVYTF. In DNA form, the CDR3 reads TGTGCCACCAGCAGAGACCTCCTCGGACAGGGGGCAGTTCATGTCTACACCTTC. Using reference TRBV15 and TRBJ1-2 for the parts outside the CDR3, the full variable domain is DAMVIQNPRYQVTQFGKPVTLSCSQTLNHNVMYWYQQKSSQAPKLLFHYYDKDFNNEADTPDNFQSRRPNTSFCFLDIRSPGLGDTAMYLCATSRDLLGQGAVHVYTFGSGTRLTVV.

This clonotype was seen repeatedly, ten times or more. This chain links TRBV11-2 with TRBJ2-2; 7 nucleotides match TRBD2. CDR1 and CDR2 (germline): SGHAT, FQNNGV. The CDR3 contains 16 residues. J lost 6 bases, V lost 0 bases, and 7 bases had no gene match. The CDR3 bases are TGTGCCAGCAGCTTAGAAGGGACTACGTTCCCCGGGGAGCTGTTTTTT. It is translated as CASSLEGTTFPGELFF.